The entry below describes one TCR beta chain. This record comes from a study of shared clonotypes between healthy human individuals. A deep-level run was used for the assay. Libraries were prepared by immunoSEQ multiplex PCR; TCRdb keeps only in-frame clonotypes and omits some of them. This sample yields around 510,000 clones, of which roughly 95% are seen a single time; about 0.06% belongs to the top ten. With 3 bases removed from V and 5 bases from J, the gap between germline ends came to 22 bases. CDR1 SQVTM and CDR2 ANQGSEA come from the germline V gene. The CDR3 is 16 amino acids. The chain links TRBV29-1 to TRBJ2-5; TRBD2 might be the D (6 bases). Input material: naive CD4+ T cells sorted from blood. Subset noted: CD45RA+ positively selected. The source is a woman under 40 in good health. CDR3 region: CSVDGVKRVDTETQYF. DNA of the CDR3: TGCAGCGTTGATGGAGTTAAGCGGGTGGATACTGAGACCCAGTACTTC.